This TCR beta chain was captured by sequencing in a study of tumor-infiltrating lymphocytes in primary liver carcinoma. Looking at the study overall: Tumor lesions were T1-T3 N0M0 and spanned roughly 4 to 10 cm. The study, taken as a whole, reports: Tumor-adjacent and tumor-blood pairs overlapped less than tumor region pairs did.

Total RNA amounting to 450 to 550 ng was the source from which TCR beta cDNA was made with a constant-region primer. TCR beta libraries came from three nested multiplex PCR rounds using slightly modified ARM-PCR. Two initial PCR rounds of about 11 cycles each paired TRBV1-TRBV30 forward primers with a C-beta reverse primer. Using its own MiXCR run on the multiplex PCR reads, TCRdb lists one record per CDR3 protein. The sample includes 55,000 to 70,000 distinct CDR3 sequences, 71% of them seen just once. In its sample, this clonotype was seen many times. Antigen specificity is unknown. Unsorted bulk tissue (roughly 17-34 mg) underwent RNA and DNA co-extraction. Enrolled patients were chronically infected with HBV and treatment-naive. The germline gives CDR1 KGHDR, CDR2 SFDVKD. Trimming removed 4 bases at V and 10 bases at J, with 13 bases between. The CDR3 loop spans 13 amino acids.

This sequence was found in a man aged 40-49 years with primary liver carcinoma and hepatitis B virus infection. Sequences were obtained from liver tumor tissue from sampling region 2. Subset noted: tumor region T2, inferior pole. V is TRBV24-1 and J is TRBJ2-1; possible D gene TRBD2, 5 bases. CDR3 sequence: CATSDPTRPEQFF. The DNA for the CDR3 is TGTGCCACCAGTGACCCTACTAGGCCCGAGCAGTTCTTC.